This T cell receptor beta chain is drawn from a study of cytomegalovirus exposure and HLA in healthy donors. Findings and caveats of the study: Analyzed later, most CMV-associated TCR beta chains appeared HLA-restricted. Approximately 160 TCR beta chains were listed as cytomegalovirus-associated. Later genetic work tied a missense DCLRE1C variant to beta-chain V and J trimming.

Primers for the PCR totalled 60 Vbeta and 13 Jbeta. Assay used: immunoSEQ multiplex PCR; TCRdb lists only in-frame clones, some missing. The repertoire holds about 110,000 clones, with 55% to 80% as singletons. Per germline, CDR1 LGHNA and CDR2 YSLEER. V shed 5 bases and J shed 5 bases, with 11 bases lying between them. This CDR3 contains 13 residues. The sample holds a few counts of this clone. Its antigen is as yet unknown. This chain connects TRBV4-3 to TRBJ2-3; D might be TRBD2 (5 bases). The TCR comes from a woman aged 25 to 39 in good health and CMV-seronegative. The sequencing input was PBMCs. The CDR3 sequence: CASSKGEGDTQYF. CDR3 bases: TGCGCCAGCAGCAAGGGCGAGGGAGATACGCAGTATTTT.